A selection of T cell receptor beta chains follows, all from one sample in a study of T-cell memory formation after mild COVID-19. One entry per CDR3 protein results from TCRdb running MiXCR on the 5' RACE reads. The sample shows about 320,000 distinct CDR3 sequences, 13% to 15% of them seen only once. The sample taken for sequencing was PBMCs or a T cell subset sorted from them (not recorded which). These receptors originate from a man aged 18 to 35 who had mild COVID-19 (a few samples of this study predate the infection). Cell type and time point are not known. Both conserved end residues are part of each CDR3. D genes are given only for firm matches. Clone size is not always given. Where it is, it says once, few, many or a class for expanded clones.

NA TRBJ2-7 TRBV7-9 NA CASSISLYEQYF TGTGCCAGCAGCATCTCCCTCTACGAGCAGTACTTC
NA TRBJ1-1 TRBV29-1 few CSVAILSRGFTEAFF TGCAGCGTTGCCATCCTAAGTCGGGGGTTCACTGAAGCTTTCTTT
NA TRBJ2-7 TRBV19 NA CASSIGSPSYEQYF TGTGCCAGTAGTATAGGGTCCCCCAGCTACGAGCAGTACTTC
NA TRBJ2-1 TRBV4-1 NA CASSQSGTDSYNEQFF TGCGCCAGCAGCCAATCCGGGACCGACTCCTACAATGAGCAGTTCTTC
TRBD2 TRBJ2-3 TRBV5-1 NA CASSLAKGLAGGTDTQYF TGCGCCAGCAGCTTGGCCAAGGGACTAGCGGGGGGAACAGATACGCAGTATTTT
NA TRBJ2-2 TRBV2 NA CASSDLGSGELFF TGTGCCAGCAGTGATTTGGGTTCTGGGGAGCTGTTTTTT
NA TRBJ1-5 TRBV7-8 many CASSPGQGSNQPQHF TGTGCCAGCAGCCCGGGCCAGGGGAGCAATCAGCCCCAGCATTTT
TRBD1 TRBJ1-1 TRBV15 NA CATSSRDRGLWTEAFF TGTGCCACCAGCAGTCGGGACAGGGGGCTTTGGACTGAAGCTTTCTTT
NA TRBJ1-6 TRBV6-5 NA CASSPFDSSYNSPLHF TGTGCCAGCAGTCCCTTCGACAGCTCCTATAATTCACCCCTCCACTTT
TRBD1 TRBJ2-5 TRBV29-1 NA CSVKQGLRETQYF TGCAGCGTGAAACAGGGGTTGCGGGAGACCCAGTACTTC
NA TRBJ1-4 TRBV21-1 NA CASSKGQGSMKNCFF NA
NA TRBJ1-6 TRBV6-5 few CASSYTEQGSSPLHF TGTGCCAGCAGTTACACGGAGCAGGGCTCTTCACCCCTCCACTTT
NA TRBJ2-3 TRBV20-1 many CSANLPAGTDTQYF TGCAGTGCTAATCTCCCCGCGGGCACAGATACGCAGTATTTT
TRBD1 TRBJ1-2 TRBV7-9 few CASSPETGGFGYTF TGTGCCAGCAGCCCGGAGACAGGGGGTTTTGGCTACACCTTC
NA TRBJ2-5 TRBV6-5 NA CASSGPVQETQYF TGTGCCAGCAGCGGACCTGTCCAAGAGACCCAGTACTTC
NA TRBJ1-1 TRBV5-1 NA CASSPAPGLNTEAFF TGCGCCAGCAGCCCCGCCCCGGGGTTGAACACTGAAGCTTTCTTT
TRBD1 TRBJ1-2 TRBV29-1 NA CSARDRDYGYTF TGCAGCGCGCGGGACAGGGACTATGGCTACACCTTC
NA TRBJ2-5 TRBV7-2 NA CASSLEGWGTQYF TGTGCCAGCAGCTTAGAGGGCTGGGGGACCCAGTACTTC
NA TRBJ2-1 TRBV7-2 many CASSFSQGYNEQFF TGTGCCAGCAGCTTTAGCCAGGGGTACAATGAGCAGTTCTTC
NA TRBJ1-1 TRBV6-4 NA CASRAQVYTEAFF TGTGCCAGCAGAGCTCAGGTTTACACTGAAGCTTTCTTT
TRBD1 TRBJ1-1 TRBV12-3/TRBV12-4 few CASSHRTGIRRMNTEAFF TGTGCCAGCAGCCACCGGACAGGGATCAGGAGAATGAACACTGAAGCTTTCTTT
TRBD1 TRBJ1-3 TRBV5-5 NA CASSMGQGSATIYF TGTGCCAGCAGCATGGGACAGGGTTCTGCCACCATATATTTT
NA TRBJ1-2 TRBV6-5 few CASSYSAGHYGYTF TGTGCCAGCAGTTACTCGGCCGGGCACTATGGCTACACCTTC
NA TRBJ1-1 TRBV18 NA CASSGQNTEAFF TGTGCCAGCTCGGGACAGAACACTGAAGCTTTCTTT
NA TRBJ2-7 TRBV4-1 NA CASSRVGGYYEQYF TGCGCCAGCAGCCGCGTTGGGGGCTACTACGAGCAGTACTTC
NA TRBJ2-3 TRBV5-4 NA CATFQRGADTQYF TGTGCCACATTCCAGAGGGGGGCCGATACGCAGTATTTT
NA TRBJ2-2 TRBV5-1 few CASSFRDSGTGELFF TGCGCCAGCAGCTTTCGGGACAGCGGGACCGGGGAGCTGTTTTTT
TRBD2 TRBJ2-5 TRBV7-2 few CASSSNGGALGTQYF TGTGCCAGCAGCTCTAACGGGGGGGCCCTTGGGACCCAGTACTTC
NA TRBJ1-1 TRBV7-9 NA CASSLQTGTEAFF TGTGCCAGCAGCTTGCAAACGGGAACTGAAGCTTTCTTT
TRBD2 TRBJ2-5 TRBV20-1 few CSARSPRRAGGKQETQYF TGCAGTGCTAGATCCCCGAGGCGAGCGGGGGGAAAGCAAGAGACCCAGTACTTC
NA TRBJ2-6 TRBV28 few CASSLVAGEGLVLTF TGTGCCAGCAGTTTAGTAGCAGGGGAAGGTTTAGTCCTGACTTTC
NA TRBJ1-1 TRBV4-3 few CASSQDPGKNTEAFF TGCGCCAGCAGCCAAGACCCCGGCAAGAACACTGAAGCTTTCTTT
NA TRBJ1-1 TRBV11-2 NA CASNSPGLTEAFF TGTGCCAGCAACAGTCCGGGGCTCACTGAAGCTTTCTTT
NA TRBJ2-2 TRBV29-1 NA CSVQRGVRELFF TGCAGCGTGCAACGCGGGGTCCGGGAGCTGTTTTTT
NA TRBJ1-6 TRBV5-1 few CASSPDPETASPLHF TGCGCCAGCAGCCCAGATCCAGAGACGGCCTCACCCCTCCACTTT
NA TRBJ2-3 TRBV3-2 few CASSPRGQGYCADTQYF TGTGCCAGCAGCCCACGGGGACAGGGCTATTGCGCAGATACGCAGTATTTT
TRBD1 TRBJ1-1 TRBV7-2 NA CASSWETGRLIEAFF TGTGCCAGCAGCTGGGAGACAGGGCGATTGATTGAAGCTTTCTTT
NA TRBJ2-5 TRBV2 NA CASSDRREETQYF TGTGCCAGCAGTGACAGGCGCGAAGAGACCCAGTACTTC
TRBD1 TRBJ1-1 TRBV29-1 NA CSVEDRTGVGWYAFF TGCAGCGTTGAAGATCGGACAGGGGTTGGGTGGTATGCTTTCTTT
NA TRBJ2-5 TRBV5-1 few CASSLTPQETQYF TGCGCCAGCAGCTTGACTCCTCAAGAGACCCAGTACTTC
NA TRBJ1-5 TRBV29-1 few CSAVQGGNQPQHF TGCAGCGCTGTACAGGGCGGCAATCAGCCCCAGCATTTT
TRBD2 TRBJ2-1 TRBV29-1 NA CSAYYLGGGNEQFF TGCAGCGCCTACTACTTGGGGGGGGGCAATGAGCAGTTCTTC
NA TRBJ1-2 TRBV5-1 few CASSSGAQSYGYTF TGCGCCAGCAGCTCCGGGGCACAGTCCTATGGCTACACCTTC
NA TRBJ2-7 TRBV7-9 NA CASSLRPGQNHEQYF TGTGCCAGCAGCTTAAGGCCAGGGCAGAATCACGAGCAGTACTTC
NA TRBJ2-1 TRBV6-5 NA CASRPGTSNEQFF TGTGCCAGCAGGCCGGGGACAAGCAATGAGCAGTTCTTC
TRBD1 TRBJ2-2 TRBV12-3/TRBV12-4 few CASRRGAGQGASGELFF TGTGCCAGCAGGAGGGGTGCGGGACAGGGGGCCTCCGGGGAGCTGTTTTTT
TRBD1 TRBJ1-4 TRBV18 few CASSPLRGQEEKLFF TGTGCCAGCTCACCATTAAGGGGGCAAGAGGAAAAACTGTTTTTT